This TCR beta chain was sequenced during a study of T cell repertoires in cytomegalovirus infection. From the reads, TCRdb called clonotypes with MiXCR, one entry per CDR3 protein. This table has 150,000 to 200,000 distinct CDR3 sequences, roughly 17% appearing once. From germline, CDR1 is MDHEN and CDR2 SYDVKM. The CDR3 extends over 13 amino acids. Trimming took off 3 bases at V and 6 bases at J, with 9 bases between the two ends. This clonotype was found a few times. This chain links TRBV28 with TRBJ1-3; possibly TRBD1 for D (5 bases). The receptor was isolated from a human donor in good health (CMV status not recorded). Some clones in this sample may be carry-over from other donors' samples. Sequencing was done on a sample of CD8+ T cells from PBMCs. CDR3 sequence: CASSFQGENTIYF. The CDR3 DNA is TGTGCCAGCAGTTTCCAGGGAGAAAACACCATATATTTT.